This T cell receptor beta chain was recorded in a study of control samples from healthy donors and cancer patients (dated by TCRdb to the early 2020s). V is cut back by 2 bases and J by 7 bases, with 6 bases in the junction unmatched. The CDR3 runs 15 residues from the cysteine to the phenylalanine. Only CDR3 DNA is held: 45 bases, read in frame from base 1. CDR1 and CDR2 are read off the germline V gene as LGHNA and YNFKEQ. Libraries were built with the immunoSEQ multiplex PCR assay. Not all clones reach the TCRdb copy of this immuneACCESS table, which keeps in-frame sequences only. Checked studies attribute under half of the gap to unresolved V genes and leave the rest unexplained. For this sample the table gives 150,000 to 200,000 clones, of which 70% to 90% were detected only once. The ten top clones hold approximately 1.7% of the sample. A word on this clone: Its antigen is not yet known. Nothing much larger sits one base from this clone, and base qualities are not available.

Sequencing input: blood. The clonotype comes from a man between 18 and 35 years old in good health. In this chain, TRBV4-2 is recombined with TRBJ2-2, and 8 bases in between align with TRBD1. Here is the DNA: TGTGCCAGCAGCCAACCGCAGGGGGCCGGCGGGGAGCTGTTTTTT. Translated, this is CASSQPQGAGGELFF.